The clone carrying this T cell receptor beta chain showed up just a few times. This entry belongs to a study of blood T cell repertoires in COVID-19. Study-wide context: PBMCs, B-cell-depleted T cells, or T cells provided the cDNA or gDNA that made up the material.

Clones were read by immunoSEQ multiplex PCR, and TCRdb kept only the in-frame ones, dropping some. The sample includes some 220,000 clones, roughly 88% of them seen just once. Germline CDR1 SGHRS, CDR2 YFSETQ. The trim removed 3 bases at V and 4 bases at J, leaving 8 bases unmatched. CDR3 size: 16 residues. Participants came from some 23 US areas, aged roughly 18 to 90 years. Self-reported history from a screening survey and questionnaire set each donor's cohort. J is TRBJ2-2 and V is TRBV5-1, with 8 bases identical to TRBD1. The clonotype originates from a woman aged 40 to 49 with acute COVID-19. The specimen was PBMCs or T cells enriched from blood (not recorded which). The CDR3 spells CASSSGQGGSTGELFF. The CDR3 bases are TGCGCCAGCAGCTCCGGACAGGGAGGTAGCACCGGGGAGCTGTTTTTT.